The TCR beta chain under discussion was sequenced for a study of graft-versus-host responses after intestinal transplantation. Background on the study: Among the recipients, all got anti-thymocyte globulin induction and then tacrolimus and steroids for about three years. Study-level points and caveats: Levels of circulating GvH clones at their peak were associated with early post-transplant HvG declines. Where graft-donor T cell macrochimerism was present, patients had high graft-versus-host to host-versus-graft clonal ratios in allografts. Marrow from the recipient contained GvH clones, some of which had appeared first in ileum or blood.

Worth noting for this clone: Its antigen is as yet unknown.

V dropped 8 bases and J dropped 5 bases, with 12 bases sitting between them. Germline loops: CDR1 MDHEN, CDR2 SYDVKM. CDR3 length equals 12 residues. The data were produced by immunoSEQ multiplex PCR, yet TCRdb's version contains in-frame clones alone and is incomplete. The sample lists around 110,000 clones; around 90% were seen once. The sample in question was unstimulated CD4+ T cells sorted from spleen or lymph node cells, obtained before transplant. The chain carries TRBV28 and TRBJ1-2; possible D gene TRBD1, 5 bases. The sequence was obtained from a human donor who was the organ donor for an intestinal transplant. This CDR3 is CASAVEGYGYTF. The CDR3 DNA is TGTGCCAGCGCTGTGGAGGGGTATGGCTACACCTTC.